What follows are 13 T cell receptor beta chains derived from one specimen sequenced in a study of neurological immune-mediated disorders. From the 5' RACE reads, TCRdb called clonotypes with MiXCR, one entry per CDR3 protein. The sample lists tens of thousands of distinct CDR3 sequences, 3.4% occurring once. Sequencing was performed on PBMCs. The receptors shown here come from a man aged 35 to 55 with multiple sclerosis.

This clonotype was picked up many times. The V gene is TRBV20-1, the J gene TRBJ1-1; D ambiguous. The germline gives CDR1 DFQATT, CDR2 SNEGSKA (reference sequence). Trimming took off 3 bases at V and 6 bases at J, with 17 bases between the two ends. The CDR3 consists of 14 residues. Here the CDR3 reads CSASPGGRSAEAFF. CDR3 coding DNA: TGCAGTGCTAGTCCAGGAGGACGTTCGGCTGAAGCTTTCTTT.

The sample holds many counts of this clonotype. V usage is TRBV19 and J usage is TRBJ1-5; possibly TRBD1 for D (5 bases). Trimming took 6 bases from V and 7 from J, leaving 19 bases between them. The CDR3 has 15 amino acids. The V gene's germline CDR1 is LNHDA and CDR2 SQIVND (reference sequence). CDR3 in DNA: TGTGCCAGTAGCCCAGTCAGGGCGGTTCGCCAGCCCCAGCATTTT. It translates to CASSPVRAVRQPQHF.

This clonotype was counted between two and nine times. The rearrangement joins TRBV19 to TRBJ2-7, with 11 bases matching TRBD2. The CDR3 covers 16 residues. From germline, CDR1 is LNHDA and CDR2 SQIVND (reference sequence). Trimming cost V 4 bases and J 1 base; bases outside gene matches: 6. The CDR3 spells CASSRRGLADSYEQYF. DNA for the CDR3: TGTGCCAGTAGTAGACGGGGACTAGCGGATTCCTACGAGCAGTACTTC. The entire variable domain, with the rest obtained from reference TRBV19 and TRBJ2-7, is as follows: DGGITQSPKYLFRKEGQNVTLSCEQNLNHDAMYWYRQDPGQGLRLIYYSQIVNDFQKGDIAEGYSVSREKKESFPLTVTSAQKNPTAFYLCASSRRGLADSYEQYFGPGTRLTVT.

In this sample, this clonotype turned up many times. The genes are TRBV6-5 and TRBJ1-4; D is undetermined. With 8 bases removed from V and 4 bases from J, the gap between germline ends came to 8 bases. CDR3 length equals 12 residues. Per the germline V gene, CDR1 is MNHEY and CDR2 is SVGAGI. CDR3 DNA sequence: TGTGCCAGCGGACGGAATAATGAAAAACTGTTTTTT. This codes for CASGRNNEKLFF.

There are many counts of this clonotype. The V gene is TRBV12-3 or TRBV12-4, the J gene TRBJ2-7; maybe TRBD1 (5 bases). The length of the CDR3 is 17 residues. V was cut by 6 bases and J by 0 bases, with 21 bases left in between. The CDR3: CASSPSLGAVPSYEQYF. CDR3 DNA sequence: TGTGCCAGCAGCCCCTCCTTAGGGGCAGTGCCCTCCTACGAGCAGTACTTC.

This clonotype was recorded at least ten times. The rearrangement uses TRBV29-1 and TRBJ1-1; 7 bases fit TRBD1. Germline-derived CDR1 and CDR2 are SQVTM and ANQGSEA. This CDR3 has 14 amino acids. V lost 4 bases, J lost 0 bases, and 5 bases stayed unmatched. CDR3 protein: CSVVGGTVNTEAFF. The CDR3 nucleotides are TGCAGCGTTGTGGGGGGGACAGTGAACACTGAAGCTTTCTTT.

In its sample, this clonotype was seen many times. The CDR3 is CASSLGSLIETDTQYF. Written as DNA, the CDR3 is TGTGCCAGCAGTCTGGGTAGCCTAATCGAGACAGATACGCAGTATTTT. The J gene is TRBJ2-3, the V gene TRBV7-8, with unresolved D. Germline CDR1 reads SGHVS; CDR2 reads FQNEAQ. Trimming took 6 bases from V and 3 from J, leaving 19 bases between them. The CDR3 contains 16 residues.

This clonotype came up a few times. The V and J genes are TRBV7-7 and TRBJ2-1, with D perhaps matching TRBD1 or TRBD2 (6 bases each). From germline, CDR1 is SSHAT and CDR2 FNYEAQ (reference sequence). This CDR3 has 14 residues. The V and J ends lost 6 bases and 9 bases respectively, with 18 bases between them. The CDR3 DNA reads as TGTGCCAGCAGTCCGGGGGCGGGAAGGAGTGAGCAGTTCTTC. This codes for CASSPGAGRSEQFF.

This clonotype has a count of ten or more. The gene calls are TRBV21-1 and TRBJ1-2; TRBD1, the table's D call, lacks a check against the DNA. TRBV21-1 is an annotated pseudogene. This CDR3 is 14 amino acids long. CDR3 residues: CASSGAPGNYGYTF. CDR3 DNA sequence: TGTGCCAGCAGCGGGGCCCCGGGAAACTATGGCTACACCTTC.

Ten or more counts support this clonotype. CDR3 coding DNA: TGCGCCAGCAGCCTCGGACAGGGGGAGTCACCCCTCCACTTT. This translates into CASSLGQGESPLHF. The chain uses TRBV4-1 and TRBJ1-6; 10 nucleotides align to TRBD1. The CDR3 runs 14 residues. J lost 10 bases, V lost 4 bases, and 4 bases had no gene match. Germline V gene lookup returns CDR1 MGHRA and CDR2 YSYEKL.

Ten or more counts support this clonotype. This chain connects TRBV7-6 to TRBJ2-5; 8 nucleotides align to TRBD2. The CDR3 sequence is 16 residues long. The germline CDR1 and CDR2 sequences are SGHVS and FNYEAQ. After removal of 4 bases from V and 3 bases from J, the junction contained 10 bases not matched to a gene. The CDR3 nucleotides are TGTGCCAGCAGCTGGGCTGCGGGAGGTTCAGAAGAGACCCAGTACTTC. This translates into CASSWAAGGSEETQYF.

This clonotype was detected ten times or more. A read error may explain this, as a much larger clone is one base away. J is TRBJ1-6 and V is TRBV28, with no clear D. This CDR3 is 12 amino acids long. The germline gives CDR1 MDHEN, CDR2 SYDVKM. The CDR3 here is CASSLSSKGLNF. The CDR3 DNA follows: TGTGCCAGCAGTTTAAGTTCAAAGGGCCTCAACTTT. Looking up the rest from reference TRBV28 and TRBJ1-6 gives the full variable domain: DVKVTQSSRYLVKRTGEKVFLECVQDMDHENMFWYRQDPGLGLRLIYFSYDVKMKEKGDIPEGYSVSREKKERFSLILESASTNQTSMYLCASSLSSKGLNFGNGTRLTVT.

This clonotype was recorded at least ten times. The rearrangement uses TRBV5-1 and TRBJ2-2; possibly TRBD2 for D (6 bases). The germline V gene has CDR1 SGHRS and CDR2 YFSETQ. The CDR3 covers 16 residues. Trimming left V 0 bases short and J 3 bases short, with 12 bases between. For the CDR3, the DNA is TGCGCCAGCAGCTTGGTATCGGGGGACTACACCGGGGAGCTGTTTTTT. Translation gives CASSLVSGDYTGELFF.